A selection of T cell receptor beta chains follows, all from one sample in a study of CD8 T cells in ankylosing spondylitis. MiXCR, run by TCRdb on the 5' RACE reads, gives a single entry per CDR3 protein. Of 25,000 to 35,000 distinct CDR3 sequences in the sample, less than 40% were seen once. Sample: synovial fluid, either unsorted or a sorted T cell fraction (not recorded which). The receptor set was obtained from a male donor with ankylosing spondylitis. CDR3s include the opening cysteine and the closing phenylalanine or tryptophan. D genes are given only for firm matches. Only part of the rows carry a size: once, few, many, or a class if the clone is expanded.

.	TRBV7-9	TRBJ2-7	.	TGTGCCAGCAGCTTAGCTAGCCCCCCAACCTACGAGCAGTACTTC	CASSLASPPTYEQYF
few	TRBV12-3/TRBV12-4	TRBJ2-7	TRBD1	TGTGCCAGCAGTTTGACAGGGGGCTACGAGCAGTACTTC	CASSLTGGYEQYF
few	TRBV12-3/TRBV12-4	TRBJ1-3	.	TGTGCCAGCAGTTTAGCTGGGGGGAGGATCTCTGGAAACACCATATATTTT	CASSLAGGRISGNTIYF
.	TRBV7-8	TRBJ2-5	.	TGTGCCAGCAGCTTAGAGGCACACCAAGAGACCCAGTACTTC	CASSLEAHQETQYF
.	TRBV27	TRBJ2-1	.	TGTGCCAGTTTAGATGGGGGTGGCGATGAGCAGTTCTTC	CASLDGGGDEQFF
few	TRBV12-3/TRBV12-4	TRBJ2-1	TRBD2	TGTGCCGCTGGAAGCGGGGGTAATGAGCAGTTCTTC	CAAGSGGNEQFF
.	TRBV5-6	TRBJ1-2	.	TGTGCCAGCAGCTTGTTATTTATCGGCAGGGGCTATGGCTACACCTTC	CASSLLFIGRGYGYTF
many	TRBV4-1	TRBJ2-3	.	TGCGCCAGCAGCCAAGACCCAGGGACAGATACGCAGTATTTT	CASSQDPGTDTQYF
.	TRBV7-8	TRBJ2-5	TRBD2	TGTGCCAGCAGCTTATGGACTAGCGGGAGGGGAAGAGAGACCCAGTACTTC	CASSLWTSGRGRETQYF
.	TRBV6-5	TRBJ2-5	.	TGTGCCAGCAGTTACGTCGCGGTCCAAGAGACCCAGTACTTC	CASSYVAVQETQYF
many	TRBV20-1	TRBJ2-7	.	TGCAGTGCTAGGTGGGGCACCTCCTACGAGCAGTACTTC	CSARWGTSYEQYF
.	TRBV7-2	TRBJ2-3	TRBD2	TGTGCCAGCAGCGAACGACCAGCGGGGGGAGGCACAGATACGCAGTATTTT	CASSERPAGGGTDTQYF
.	TRBV20-1	TRBJ2-5	TRBD2	TGCAGTGCCAGACCAGCCGCGGGAGAGGTAGAGACCCAGTACTTC	CSARPAAGEVETQYF
.	TRBV11-2	TRBJ1-2	.	TGTGCCAGCAGCTTAGGCAGGGTTACTAACTATGGCTACACCTTC	CASSLGRVTNYGYTF
.	TRBV18	TRBJ2-7	.	TGTGCCAGCTCACCGACAGGAGAGTTAGTCGACGAGCAGTACTTC	CASSPTGELVDEQYF
few	TRBV4-2	TRBJ1-5	.	TGTGCCAGCAGCCAATACGACACTAGCAATCAGCCCCAGCATTTT	CASSQYDTSNQPQHF